A single sample gave rise to the 7 T cell receptor beta chains below, sequenced in a study of cytomegalovirus exposure and HLA in healthy donors. This PCR relied on a set of 60 Vbeta primers and 13 Jbeta primers. Some clones are missing from TCRdb's copy, which holds only in-frame ones; the method was immunoSEQ multiplex PCR. The data show 150,000 to 200,000 clones, with less than 90% seen just once and approximately 1.9% held by the top ten. The source material was PBMCs. These receptors originate from a man aged 18 to 30 in good health and CMV-seronegative.

This chain links TRBV14 with TRBJ1-1; D is undetermined. The CDR3 is 14 amino acids. V lost 1 base and J lost 1, with 7 bases in between. Germline V gene sequence: CDR1 SGHDN, CDR2 FVKESK. The CDR3, as DNA: TGTGCCAGCAGCCAAGTAGCAAAGAACACTGAAGCTTTCTTT. This translates into CASSQVAKNTEAFF.

The sample holds a few counts of this clone. The genes are TRBV23-1 and TRBJ2-7; TRBD1 might be the D (6 bases). TRBV23-1 is treated as an ORF (open reading frame) with a function not yet certain. This CDR3 comprises 11 residues. CDR3 nucleotides: TGCGCTAGGACAGTCCCCTACGAGCAGTACTTC. Its translation is CARTVPYEQYF.

The chain is built from TRBV5-6 and TRBJ1-5, with D perhaps TRBD1 (6 bases). Trimming cost V 4 bases and J 4 bases, with 15 bases left between them. Germline CDR1 is SGHDT and CDR2 is YYEEEE. The CDR3 length is 15 residues. The chain's CDR3 is CASSRQDLDNQPQHF. In DNA, the CDR3 is TGTGCCAGCAGCAGACAGGATTTAGATAATCAGCCCCAGCATTTT.

V and J are TRBV19 and TRBJ2-5, with TRBD1 identical over 9 bases. J gave up 4 bases and V 8 bases, and 5 bases lay outside the gene matches. Looked up from germline, CDR1 is LNHDA and CDR2 is SQIVND (reference sequence). CDR3 length: 13 amino acids. The CDR3 DNA reads TGTGCCAGTGCCGACAGGGGGGGAGAGACCCAGTACTTC. It is translated as CASADRGGETQYF.

CDR3 region: CASSLTSGGAGNIQYF. The DNA for the CDR3 is TGTGCCAGTAGCCTAACTAGCGGGGGGGCCGGAAACATTCAGTACTTC. The V gene is TRBV19, the J gene TRBJ2-4, with TRBD2 matching 13 bases. The CDR3 runs to 16 residues. V shed 6 bases and J 6 bases; nucleotides not matched to a gene: 8. Germline-derived CDR1 and CDR2 are LNHDA and SQIVND (reference sequence). Variable domain in full (rest from reference TRBV19 and TRBJ2-4): DGGITQSPKYLFRKEGQNVTLSCEQNLNHDAMYWYRQDPGQGLRLIYYSQIVNDFQKGDIAEGYSVSREKKESFPLTVTSAQKNPTAFYLCASSLTSGGAGNIQYFGAGTRLSVL.

The V gene is TRBV7-8, the J gene TRBJ1-6, with D perhaps TRBD1 (6 bases). Germline V gene lookup returns CDR1 SGHVS and CDR2 FQNEAQ. The germline V and J ends were trimmed by 7 bases and 8 bases, with 24 bases remaining between them. This CDR3 region has 17 residues. The CDR3 DNA reads TGTGCCAGCACCTTCTCCCCAAAAACAGGGACGGATTCACCCCTCCACTTT. It specifies CASTFSPKTGTDSPLHF.

The V gene is TRBV28, the J gene TRBJ1-1; the D gene is possibly TRBD1 (5 bases). This CDR3 contains 14 residues. Germline CDR1 is MDHEN and CDR2 is SYDVKM. V lost 6 bases, J lost 7 bases, and 18 bases lay in between. The CDR3 DNA reads as TGTGCCAGCAGGCCAAAGGGGTCTAGGGGTGAAGCTTTCTTT. This codes for CASRPKGSRGEAFF.